The 27 T cell receptor beta chains in this list originate from one sample, sequenced in a study of shared clonotypes between healthy human individuals (dated by TCRdb to about 2020). Library preparation was by the immunoSEQ multiplex PCR assay. TCRdb obtained this table from immuneACCESS and retained in-frame rearrangements with V and J assigned. These tables miss some clones; where compared with another copy, unresolved V genes account for less than half of the shortfall, and the remainder is unexplained. This sample gives over a million clones in total; less than 99% of them show up just once. Jointly, the top ten make up 0.36% of the sample. Sequenced sample: naive CD4+ T cells sorted from blood. What this sample's cell subset or site label stands for: CD45RA+ positively selected. These TCRs come from a man aged 25-45 years in good health.

This clone was recorded only once. Other DNA sequences of this sample code for an identical CDR3. The chain is built from TRBV11-2 and TRBJ2-5; D unclear. The V gene's germline CDR1 is SGHAT and CDR2 FQNNGV. The germline V and J ends were trimmed by 2 bases and 4 bases, with 2 bases remaining between them. CDR3 size: 11 residues. The CDR3 protein is CASSLLETQYF. DNA of the CDR3: TGTGCCAGCAGCTTACTAGAGACCCAGTACTTC.

V is TRBV19 and J is TRBJ1-5; unclear D gene. Germline V gene sequence: CDR1 LNHDA, CDR2 SQIVND (reference sequence). The V and J ends lost 7 bases and 9 bases respectively, with 16 bases between them. This CDR3 has 13 amino acids. This CDR3 is CASTRTASSPQHF. In DNA form, the CDR3 reads TGTGCCAGTACTCGTACAGCATCATCGCCCCAGCATTTT.

The chain links TRBV28 to TRBJ2-7; 11 positions match TRBD1. Germline V CDR1 and CDR2: MDHEN, SYDVKM. The length of the CDR3 is 15 residues. Trimming cost V 3 bases and J 3 bases; bases outside gene matches: 4. CDR3 loop: CASSFPDRGLYEQYF. CDR3 DNA: TGTGCCAGCAGTTTCCCGGACAGGGGGCTCTACGAGCAGTACTTC.

The chain links TRBV5-4 to TRBJ1-4; possibly TRBD1 for D (5 bases). The CDR3 extends over 18 amino acids. The V and J ends lost 4 bases and 6 bases respectively, with 25 bases between them. CDR1 SGHNT and CDR2 YYREEE come from the germline V gene (reference sequence). The CDR3 DNA reads TGTGCCAGCAGCGCGGGGTACCCTCAGGGAAGAGGGGATGAAAAACTGTTTTTT. Translation gives CASSAGYPQGRGDEKLFF.

The genes are TRBV29-1 and TRBJ2-3; 11 nucleotides match TRBD1. Germline V gene data show CDR1 as SQVTM and CDR2 as ANQGSEA. The CDR3 runs 16 residues. V was pared by 2 bases and J by 4 bases, with 8 bases of the junction left unmatched. The CDR3: CSVEIRTGGSSDTQYF. CDR3 in DNA: TGCAGCGTTGAAATTCGGACAGGGGGCAGCTCAGATACGCAGTATTTT.

V usage is TRBV7-2 and J usage is TRBJ1-2, with TRBD1 matching over 8 bases. In germline, CDR1 is SGHTA, CDR2 FQGNSA. This CDR3 is 13 amino acids long. V lost 3 bases to trimming and J lost 7 bases; unmatched junction nucleotides: 4. Here the CDR3 reads CASSFGQGLGYTF. The CDR3 region has the DNA TGTGCCAGCAGCTTTGGACAGGGACTTGGCTACACCTTC.

This chain links TRBV2 with TRBJ2-6; 7 positions match TRBD1. V lost 0 bases, J lost 0 bases, and 5 bases stayed unmatched. CDR1 SNHLY and CDR2 FYNNEI come from the germline V gene. The CDR3 consists of 18 residues. DNA of the CDR3: TGTGCCAGCAGTGAAGCAAACCCAGGGGGCTCTGGGGCCAACGTCCTGACTTTC. It codes for CASSEANPGGSGANVLTF.

The rearrangement uses TRBV9 and TRBJ2-1, with TRBD2 matching 12 bases. Per germline, CDR1 SGDLS and CDR2 YYNGEE. This CDR3 has 15 amino acids. The ends lost 0 bases at V and 7 bases at J; junction bases unmatched: 2. The CDR3 region has the DNA TGTGCCAGCAGCGTAGTTACTAGCGGGAGGAATGAGCAGTTCTTC. Translating gives CASSVVTSGRNEQFF.

The chain combines TRBV29-1 with TRBJ2-3; unclear D gene. The germline V gene has CDR1 SQVTM and CDR2 ANQGSEA. This CDR3 has 13 amino acids. V lost 6 bases and J 3 bases, leaving 13 bases between the germline ends. In DNA form, the CDR3 reads TGCAGCGTCCCTGATCTGGGTACAGATACGCAGTATTTT. Its translation: CSVPDLGTDTQYF.

This chain uses TRBV10-2 with TRBJ1-1; no clear D gene. V lost 2 bases to trimming and J lost 3 bases, with 7 bases between them. The CDR3 has 13 residues. Germline CDR1 is WSHSY and CDR2 is SAAADI. The CDR3 bases are TGCGCCAGCAGTGAGGTGAGGGACACTGAAGCTTTCTTT. Its translation is CASSEVRDTEAFF.

This chain uses TRBV9 with TRBJ2-7, with D unresolved. The V gene lost 3 bases and the J gene lost 3 bases, with 19 bases spanning the gap. The CDR3 is 16 residues long. CDR1 and CDR2 (germline): SGDLS, YYNGEE. The CDR3: CASSARLTAPLYEQYF. In nucleotides, the CDR3 is TGTGCCAGCAGCGCCCGACTGACCGCGCCCCTCTACGAGCAGTACTTC.

The chain uses TRBV7-8 and TRBJ1-2; the D gene is possibly TRBD1 (5 bases). Germline values: CDR1 SGHVS, CDR2 FQNEAQ. V was clipped by 6 bases and J by 7 bases, with 18 bases between them. This CDR3 region has 14 residues. CDR3 residues: CASSGRGERFGYTF. The CDR3 coding sequence is TGTGCCAGCAGTGGTAGGGGAGAGCGGTTTGGCTACACCTTC.

This clone showed up just once. CDR3 in amino acids: CASSRASGGPYEQYF. The CDR3 DNA follows: TGTGCCAGCAGCCGGGCGTCGGGAGGGCCCTACGAGCAGTACTTC. The chain is built from TRBV13 and TRBJ2-7; 8 nucleotides line up with TRBD2. The J segment lost 2 bases and the V segment lost 5 bases, leaving 8 bases of the junction unmatched. CDR3 length: 15 residues. Germline assignment: CDR1 PRHDT and CDR2 FYEKMQ (reference sequence). Full variable domain (outside the CDR3, taken from reference TRBV13 and TRBJ2-7): AAGVIQSPRHLIKEKRETATLKCYPIPRHDTVYWYQQGPGQDPQFLISFYEKMQSDKGSIPDRFSAQQFSDYHSELNMSSLELGDSALYFCASSRASGGPYEQYFGPGTRLTVT.

This clone was seen a handful of times. The chain employs TRBV6-5 and TRBJ1-2; maybe TRBD1 (5 bases). The germline V gene encodes CDR1 MNHEY and CDR2 SVGAGI. The CDR3 consists of 13 residues. V lost 10 bases and J 2 bases, leaving 14 bases between the germline ends. The CDR3 loop is CATRRRDNYGYTF. The CDR3 DNA reads as TGTGCCACGAGAAGACGGGACAACTATGGCTACACCTTC.

The chain couples TRBV10-3 to TRBJ1-5, with TRBD1 identical over 7 bases. Germline CDR1 and CDR2: ENHRY and SYGVKD. V lost 4 bases, J lost 5 bases, and 5 bases stayed unmatched. The CDR3 runs 14 residues. The CDR3 DNA sequence: TGTGCCATCAGTGGGGACAGAAAAGATCAGCCCCAGCATTTT. It codes for CAISGDRKDQPQHF.

This chain joins TRBV27 and TRBJ2-7; 10 nucleotides match TRBD1. The CDR3 spans 19 residues. J gave up 1 base and V 0 bases, and 12 bases lay outside the gene matches. Germline values: CDR1 MNHEY, CDR2 SMNVEV (reference sequence). CDR3 in amino acids: CASSLSADPGQGLSYEQYF. CDR3 nucleotides: TGTGCCAGCAGTTTATCCGCGGACCCGGGACAGGGGCTGTCCTACGAGCAGTACTTC.

The chain combines TRBV9 with TRBJ2-7; 9 positions match TRBD2. This CDR3 has 15 residues. Germline assignment: CDR1 SGDLS and CDR2 YYNGEE. Trimming cost V 3 bases and J 3 bases; bases outside gene matches: 7. CDR3 protein: CASSAAAGGGYEQYF. As DNA, the CDR3 is TGTGCCAGCAGCGCCGCAGCGGGGGGAGGCTACGAGCAGTACTTC.

In this sample, this clone turned up once. The chain carries TRBV5-1 and TRBJ2-7; D possibly corresponds to TRBD2 (5 bases). The germline CDR1 and CDR2 sequences are SGHRS and YFSETQ. V was trimmed by 4 bases and J by 3 bases, leaving 14 bases between them. This CDR3 spans 14 amino acids. This CDR3 reads CASSQTGSNYEQYF. CDR3 nucleotide sequence: TGCGCCAGCAGCCAGACGGGATCAAACTACGAGCAGTACTTC.

The CDR3 is CAWSLSNNQPQHF. The DNA for the CDR3 is TGTGCCTGGAGTCTCTCAAATAATCAGCCCCAGCATTTT. This chain connects TRBV30 to TRBJ1-5; D is ambiguous. Germline V gene sequence: CDR1 GTSNPN, CDR2 SVGIG (reference sequence). CDR3 length: 13 amino acids. V was trimmed by 2 bases and J by 4 bases, leaving 9 bases between them.

This clone was observed once. The chain joins TRBV10-2 to TRBJ2-2; tentative D call: TRBD2 (5 bases). The CDR3 consists of 13 residues. The V gene's germline CDR1 is WSHSY and CDR2 SAAADI. The V end lost 8 bases, the J end lost 1 base, and 8 bases lay between the germline ends. CDR3 sequence reads: CASLRGNTGELFF. The DNA of the CDR3 is TGCGCCAGCCTCCGGGGGAACACCGGGGAGCTGTTTTTT.

Points on this clone: The identical CDR3 is also encoded by other nucleotide sequences in the sample. This chain joins TRBV5-1 and TRBJ2-1, with 8 bases aligning to TRBD2. V lost 0 bases to trimming and J lost 6 bases; unmatched junction nucleotides: 5. Germline lookup yields CDR1 SGHRS and CDR2 YFSETQ. The CDR3 totals 15 residues. Here the CDR3 reads CASSLEGTRGNEQFF. The CDR3 DNA follows: TGCGCCAGCAGCTTGGAGGGGACTAGGGGCAATGAGCAGTTCTTC.

The chain is built from TRBV19 and TRBJ1-1; tentative D call: TRBD1 (5 bases). V lost 5 bases and J 5 bases, leaving 15 bases between the germline ends. Looked up from germline, CDR1 is LNHDA and CDR2 is SQIVND (reference sequence). The CDR3 consists of 14 residues. The CDR3 loop is CASSARQIGTEAFF. The CDR3 DNA sequence: TGTGCCAGTAGTGCCCGACAGATAGGTACTGAAGCTTTCTTT. The entire variable domain, with the rest obtained from reference TRBV19 and TRBJ1-1, is as follows: DGGITQSPKYLFRKEGQNVTLSCEQNLNHDAMYWYRQDPGQGLRLIYYSQIVNDFQKGDIAEGYSVSREKKESFPLTVTSAQKNPTAFYLCASSARQIGTEAFFGQGTRLTVV.

The chain has TRBV27 and TRBJ2-2; D gene unclear. The CDR3 loop spans 14 amino acids. Trimming shortened V by 4 bases and J by 3 bases, and 9 bases separated the two germline ends. The germline CDR1 and CDR2 sequences are MNHEY and SMNVEV (reference sequence). CDR3 coding DNA: TGTGCCAGCAGTTGGGTAGGGTACACCGGGGAGCTGTTTTTT. Translation: CASSWVGYTGELFF.

The V and J genes are TRBV18 and TRBJ2-7; no clear D gene. Per germline, CDR1 KGHSH and CDR2 LQKENI. The V gene lost 6 bases and the J gene lost 2 bases, with 17 bases spanning the gap. The CDR3 spans 15 residues. The CDR3 nucleotides are TGTGCCAGCTCGCTGGGTGTGGGAATAACCTACGAGCAGTACTTC. Translation: CASSLGVGITYEQYF.

In the case of this clone: The sample contains more than one DNA sequence encoding this CDR3. This chain uses TRBV2 with TRBJ2-7; D unresolved. The germline gives CDR1 SNHLY, CDR2 FYNNEI. The CDR3 is made up of 12 amino acids. V lost 2 bases and J 3 bases, leaving 5 bases between the germline ends. The DNA of the CDR3 is TGTGCCAGCAGTGAACAAGACTACGAGCAGTACTTC. Its translation is CASSEQDYEQYF.

This rearrangement joins TRBV5-1 to TRBJ1-1; D unclear. The length of the CDR3 is 15 residues. Germline V gives CDR1 SGHRS, CDR2 YFSETQ. V was trimmed by 4 bases and J by 3 bases, leaving 16 bases between them. The CDR3, as DNA: TGCGCCAGCAGCCAGAGGCCCGGAAGGGACACTGAAGCTTTCTTT. The encoded protein is CASSQRPGRDTEAFF.

In nucleotides, the CDR3 is TGTGCCAGCAGTCTACCCAACCAGCGCGGGAGCTCCTACAATGAGCAGTTCTTC. This codes for CASSLPNQRGSSYNEQFF. J is TRBJ2-1 and V is TRBV27, with 7 bases lining up with TRBD2. J was trimmed by 0 bases and V by 5 bases; bases with no gene match: 13. CDR1 MNHEY and CDR2 SMNVEV come from the germline V gene (reference sequence). This CDR3 contains 18 residues.